The 20 T cell receptor beta chains below were found in one sample sequenced in a study of beta chain features in type 1 diabetes. What was sequenced were expressed TCRB transcripts, since all of the isolated RNA had been reverse transcribed. TCRdb's copy holds only in-frame clones and misses some; the assay was immunoSEQ multiplex PCR. The repertoire has fewer than 550,000 clones, 9.5% to 12% of them found once; the top ten carry over 0.035%. Sequences were obtained from naive CD4+ T cells from blood. These receptors came from a woman between 18 and 30 years old in good health.

The chain links TRBV5-1 to TRBJ2-6, with D possibly TRBD1 on 6 matching bases. There are 16 residues in the CDR3. V was shortened by 0 bases and J by 4 bases, with 11 bases between the two germline ends. Germline CDR1 is SGHRS and CDR2 is YFSETQ. This CDR3 is CASSLALGAGANVLTF. The CDR3, as DNA: TGCGCCAGCAGCTTGGCCTTGGGGGCCGGGGCCAACGTCCTGACTTTC.

This clone turned up a few times. The CDR3 protein is CASSFGGNTEAFF. The CDR3 nucleotides are TGTGCCAGCAGCTTTGGAGGGAACACTGAAGCTTTCTTT. The genes are TRBV11-2 and TRBJ1-1; no clear D. The CDR3 extends over 13 amino acids. The V end lost 3 bases, the J end lost 1 base, and 6 bases lay between the germline ends. Germline CDR1 and CDR2: SGHAT and FQNNGV.

This rearrangement joins TRBV4-3 to TRBJ2-1; D may be TRBD2 (5 bases). Germline V gives CDR1 LGHNA, CDR2 YSLEER. The CDR3 sequence is 15 residues long. V lost 0 bases, J lost 8 bases, and 14 bases lay in between. This CDR3 is CASSQDLEDGDEQFF. In DNA, the CDR3 is TGCGCCAGCAGCCAAGATCTGGAGGACGGCGATGAGCAGTTCTTC.

The J gene is TRBJ1-1, the V gene TRBV4-3; no firm D call. Between the trimmed V and J ends, which lost 0 bases and 10 bases, there was a span of 9 bases. This CDR3 has 12 amino acids. The germline V gene encodes CDR1 LGHNA and CDR2 YSLEER. The CDR3 DNA sequence: TGCGCCAGCAGCCAAGACAGGAAAGGAGCTTTCTTT. As protein: CASSQDRKGAFF.

This clone was recorded a few times. This chain joins TRBV4-3 and TRBJ1-1; D not certain. CDR1 and CDR2 from the germline V gene are LGHNA and YSLEER. The length of the CDR3 is 15 residues. V was cut by 1 base and J by 3 bases, with 12 bases left in between. The DNA of the CDR3 is TGCGCCAGCAGCCAAGGGGTCAGTTTATACACTGAAGCTTTCTTT. It specifies CASSQGVSLYTEAFF.

The sample holds a few counts of this clone. This chain links TRBV11-3 with TRBJ2-3, with no clear D. V lost 6 bases to trimming and J lost 1 base, with 2 bases between them. This CDR3 has 11 residues. Germline lookup yields CDR1 SGHNT and CDR2 YENEEA. CDR3 sequence reads: CASRGTDTQYF. In DNA form, the CDR3 reads TGTGCCAGCAGGGGCACAGATACGCAGTATTTT.

The chain links TRBV5-1 to TRBJ2-7; D gene unclear. CDR1 SGHRS and CDR2 YFSETQ come from the germline V gene. This CDR3 is 14 amino acids long. Trimming stripped 4 bases from V and 7 bases from J, with 18 bases between. CDR3 in amino acids: CASSPVGMSDEQYF. The CDR3 DNA reads TGCGCCAGCAGCCCAGTTGGGATGTCGGATGAGCAGTACTTC.

This chain links TRBV2 with TRBJ1-2; the match to TRBD1 covers 8 bases. Germline assignment: CDR1 SNHLY and CDR2 FYNNEI. CDR3 size: 13 residues. J was trimmed by 5 bases and V by 3 bases; bases with no gene match: 2. CDR3 protein: CASSDQGAYGYTF. Written as DNA, the CDR3 is TGTGCCAGCAGTGACCAGGGGGCGTATGGCTACACCTTC.

The chain combines TRBV7-9 with TRBJ1-3, with 10 bases fitting TRBD1. Germline trimming cut 4 bases from V and 2 bases from J; bases unmatched to any gene: 2. The germline V gene encodes CDR1 SEHNR and CDR2 FQNEAQ (reference sequence). CDR3 length: 15 residues. The CDR3 DNA is TGTGCCAGCAGCTCGGGGACAGGGGCTGGAAACACCATATATTTT. It yields the protein CASSSGTGAGNTIYF. Looking up the rest from reference TRBV7-9 and TRBJ1-3 gives the full variable domain: DTGVSQNPRHKITKRGQNVTFRCDPISEHNRLYWYRQTLGQGPEFLTYFQNEAQLEKSRLLSDRFSAERPKGSFSTLEIQRTEQGDSAMYLCASSSGTGAGNTIYFGEGSWLTVV.

The genes are TRBV7-2 and TRBJ2-3; tentatively, D is TRBD1 (5 bases). The V gene's germline CDR1 is SGHTA and CDR2 FQGNSA. The CDR3 spans 16 residues. The ends were cut back, 4 bases at V and 0 bases at J, with 14 bases in the middle. Here the CDR3 DNA reads TGTGCCAGCAGCTCTTTACCAGGGTGGAGCACAGATACGCAGTATTTT. Translation: CASSSLPGWSTDTQYF. Using reference TRBV7-2 and TRBJ2-3 for the parts outside the CDR3, the full variable domain is GAGVSQSPSNKVTEKGKDVELRCDPISGHTALYWYRQSLGQGLEFLIYFQGNSAPDKSGLPSDRFSAERTGGSVSTLTIQRTQQEDSAVYLCASSSLPGWSTDTQYFGPGTRLTVL.

The chain couples TRBV7-8 to TRBJ2-3; 8 positions agree with TRBD2. This CDR3 is 15 amino acids long. The trim removed 4 bases at V and 4 bases at J, leaving 7 bases unmatched. From germline, CDR1 is SGHVS and CDR2 FQNEAQ. This CDR3 is CASSSYSGVADTQYF. CDR3 nucleotides: TGTGCCAGCAGCTCTTATAGCGGGGTGGCAGATACGCAGTATTTT.

The chain has TRBV4-3 and TRBJ2-6, with D maybe TRBD1 (5 bases). V was trimmed by 4 bases and J by 0 bases, leaving 10 bases between them. The CDR3 runs 16 residues. Germline CDR1 LGHNA, CDR2 YSLEER. CDR3 in DNA: TGCGCCAGCAGCCGTGGGGCTCGCTCTGGGGCCAACGTCCTGACTTTC. Amino acids: CASSRGARSGANVLTF.

This clone was detected only a few times. The rearrangement joins TRBV29-1 to TRBJ2-2; D possibly corresponds to TRBD2 (6 bases). There are 15 residues in the CDR3. Trimming removed 0 bases from V and 2 bases from J, with 10 bases in between. From germline, CDR1 is SQVTM and CDR2 ANQGSEA. CDR3 sequence (DNA): TGCAGCGTTGAAGATGGGGAGGAAAACACCGGGGAGCTGTTTTTT. As protein: CSVEDGEENTGELFF.

In this sample, this clone turned up a few times. The V call is TRBV11-3, the J call TRBJ2-7; 8 nucleotides agree with TRBD2. From germline, CDR1 is SGHNT and CDR2 YENEEA. This CDR3 spans 15 amino acids. Trimming cost V 3 bases and J 4 bases; bases outside gene matches: 8. In DNA, the CDR3 is TGTGCCAGCAGCTTCGGATTAGCGGGAAGATACGAGCAGTACTTC. Translated, it gives CASSFGLAGRYEQYF. Filled out from reference TRBV11-3 and TRBJ2-7, the complete variable domain reads EAGVVQSPRYKIIEKKQPVAFWCNPISGHNTLYWYLQNLGQGPELLIRYENEEAVDDSQLPKDRFSAERLKGVDSTLKIQPAELGDSAVYLCASSFGLAGRYEQYFGPGTRLTVT.

This clone was recorded a few times. The chain joins TRBV6-1 to TRBJ2-6; D uncertain. Trimming took 3 bases from V and 0 from J, leaving 0 bases between them. Looked up from germline, CDR1 is MNHNS and CDR2 is SASEGT. CDR3 length: 13 residues. The CDR3 DNA reads as TGTGCCAGCAGTGACTCTGGGGCCAACGTCCTGACTTTC. It encodes CASSDSGANVLTF.

There are a few counts of this clone. The chain couples TRBV4-3 to TRBJ2-3; D remains unclear. The CDR3 contains 18 residues. Trimming removed 4 bases from V and 2 bases from J, with 22 bases in between. Germline values: CDR1 LGHNA, CDR2 YSLEER. For the CDR3, the DNA is TGCGCCAGCAGCCCCCAGCCGGTTAAGGCTCGAATCACAGATACGCAGTATTTT. This gives the protein CASSPQPVKARITDTQYF.

A few counts support this clone. The J gene is TRBJ2-6, the V gene TRBV27; D not resolved. The CDR3 length is 16 residues. Trimming cost V 5 bases and J 2 bases, with 13 bases left between them. In germline, CDR1 is MNHEY, CDR2 SMNVEV (reference sequence). The CDR3 loop is CASSPPLQAGANVLTF. The CDR3 DNA is TGTGCCAGCAGTCCCCCCCTTCAGGCTGGGGCCAACGTCCTGACTTTC.

The chain is built from TRBV5-1 and TRBJ1-1; no firm D call. CDR1 and CDR2 from the germline V gene are SGHRS and YFSETQ. With 3 bases removed from V and 1 base from J, the gap between germline ends came to 10 bases. The CDR3 sequence is 14 residues long. The CDR3 loop is CASSSGSSNTEAFF. In DNA form, the CDR3 reads TGCGCCAGCAGCTCCGGCTCCTCGAACACTGAAGCTTTCTTT. The full variable domain, its missing parts supplied by reference TRBV5-1 and TRBJ1-1, is KAGVTQTPRYLIKTRGQQVTLSCSPISGHRSVSWYQQTPGQGLQFLFEYFSETQRNKGNFPGRFSGRQFSNSRSEMNVSTLELGDSALYLCASSSGSSNTEAFFGQGTRLTVV.

This clone appeared a few times. The V gene is TRBV7-9, the J gene TRBJ1-6; D is ambiguous. This CDR3 comprises 13 residues. Per the germline V gene, CDR1 is SEHNR and CDR2 is FQNEAQ (reference sequence). Between the trimmed V and J ends, which lost 6 bases and 10 bases, there was a span of 13 bases. The CDR3 DNA reads as TGTGCCAGCAGGTTAAACAGCGCCTCACCCCTCCACTTT. The encoded protein is CASRLNSASPLHF.

This chain connects TRBV10-2 to TRBJ1-1, with TRBD1 matching over 7 bases. Germline CDR1 WSHSY, CDR2 SAAADI. This CDR3 spans 13 amino acids. V lost 6 bases to trimming and J lost 1 base; unmatched junction nucleotides: 2. The CDR3 is CASRTGWNTEAFF. The CDR3 nucleotides are TGCGCCAGCAGGACAGGGTGGAACACTGAAGCTTTCTTT.